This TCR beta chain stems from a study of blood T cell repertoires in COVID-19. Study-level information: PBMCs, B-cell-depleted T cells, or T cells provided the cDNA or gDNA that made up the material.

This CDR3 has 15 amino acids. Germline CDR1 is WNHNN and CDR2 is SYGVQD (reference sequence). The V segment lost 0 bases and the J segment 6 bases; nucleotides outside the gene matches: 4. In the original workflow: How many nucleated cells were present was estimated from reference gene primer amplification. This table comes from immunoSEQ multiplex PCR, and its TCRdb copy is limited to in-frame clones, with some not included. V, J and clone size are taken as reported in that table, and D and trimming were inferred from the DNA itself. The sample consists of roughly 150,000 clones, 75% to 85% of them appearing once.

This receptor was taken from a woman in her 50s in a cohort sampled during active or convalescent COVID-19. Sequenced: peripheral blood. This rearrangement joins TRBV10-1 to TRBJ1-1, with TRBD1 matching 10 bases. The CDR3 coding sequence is TGCGCCAGCAGTGAGTCGGGGACAGGGGACTCTGAAGCTTTCTTT. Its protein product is CASSESGTGDSEAFF.